The T cell receptor (beta chain) described here comes from a study of T cell repertoires in cytomegalovirus infection. Study as a whole: CMV epitopes that were recently identified and HLA-C-restricted were used alongside well-studied HLA-B-restricted ones. Public TCR beta signatures indicated both CMV infection and matching HLA type. Points from the study as a whole: HLA-C-restricted CMV-specific TCR beta clonotypes prevailed in the ex vivo response. Carriers of CMV and the relevant HLA type were discriminated by public TCR beta frequency.

One entry per CDR3 protein, called by TCRdb with MiXCR from the reads. Here the sample spans 700,000 to 900,000 distinct CDR3 sequences, almost 30% being singletons. This clonotype was seen at least ten times. Its antigen is unknown. The CDR3 spans 15 residues. V shed 5 bases and J 4 bases; nucleotides not matched to a gene: 5. The germline gives CDR1 SEHNR, CDR2 FQNEAQ (reference sequence). The clonotype originates from a human donor in good health (CMV status not recorded). Some clones in this sample may be carry-over from other donors' samples. Sequenced material: cultured CD8+ T cells from PBMCs, taken from culture after CMV antigen stimulation. The rearrangement links TRBV7-9 to TRBJ1-4; TRBD1 matches 9 bases. CDR3 amino acids: CASSHPGQGNEKLFF. In DNA form, the CDR3 reads TGTGCCAGCAGCCACCCGGGACAGGGTAATGAAAAACTGTTTTTT.